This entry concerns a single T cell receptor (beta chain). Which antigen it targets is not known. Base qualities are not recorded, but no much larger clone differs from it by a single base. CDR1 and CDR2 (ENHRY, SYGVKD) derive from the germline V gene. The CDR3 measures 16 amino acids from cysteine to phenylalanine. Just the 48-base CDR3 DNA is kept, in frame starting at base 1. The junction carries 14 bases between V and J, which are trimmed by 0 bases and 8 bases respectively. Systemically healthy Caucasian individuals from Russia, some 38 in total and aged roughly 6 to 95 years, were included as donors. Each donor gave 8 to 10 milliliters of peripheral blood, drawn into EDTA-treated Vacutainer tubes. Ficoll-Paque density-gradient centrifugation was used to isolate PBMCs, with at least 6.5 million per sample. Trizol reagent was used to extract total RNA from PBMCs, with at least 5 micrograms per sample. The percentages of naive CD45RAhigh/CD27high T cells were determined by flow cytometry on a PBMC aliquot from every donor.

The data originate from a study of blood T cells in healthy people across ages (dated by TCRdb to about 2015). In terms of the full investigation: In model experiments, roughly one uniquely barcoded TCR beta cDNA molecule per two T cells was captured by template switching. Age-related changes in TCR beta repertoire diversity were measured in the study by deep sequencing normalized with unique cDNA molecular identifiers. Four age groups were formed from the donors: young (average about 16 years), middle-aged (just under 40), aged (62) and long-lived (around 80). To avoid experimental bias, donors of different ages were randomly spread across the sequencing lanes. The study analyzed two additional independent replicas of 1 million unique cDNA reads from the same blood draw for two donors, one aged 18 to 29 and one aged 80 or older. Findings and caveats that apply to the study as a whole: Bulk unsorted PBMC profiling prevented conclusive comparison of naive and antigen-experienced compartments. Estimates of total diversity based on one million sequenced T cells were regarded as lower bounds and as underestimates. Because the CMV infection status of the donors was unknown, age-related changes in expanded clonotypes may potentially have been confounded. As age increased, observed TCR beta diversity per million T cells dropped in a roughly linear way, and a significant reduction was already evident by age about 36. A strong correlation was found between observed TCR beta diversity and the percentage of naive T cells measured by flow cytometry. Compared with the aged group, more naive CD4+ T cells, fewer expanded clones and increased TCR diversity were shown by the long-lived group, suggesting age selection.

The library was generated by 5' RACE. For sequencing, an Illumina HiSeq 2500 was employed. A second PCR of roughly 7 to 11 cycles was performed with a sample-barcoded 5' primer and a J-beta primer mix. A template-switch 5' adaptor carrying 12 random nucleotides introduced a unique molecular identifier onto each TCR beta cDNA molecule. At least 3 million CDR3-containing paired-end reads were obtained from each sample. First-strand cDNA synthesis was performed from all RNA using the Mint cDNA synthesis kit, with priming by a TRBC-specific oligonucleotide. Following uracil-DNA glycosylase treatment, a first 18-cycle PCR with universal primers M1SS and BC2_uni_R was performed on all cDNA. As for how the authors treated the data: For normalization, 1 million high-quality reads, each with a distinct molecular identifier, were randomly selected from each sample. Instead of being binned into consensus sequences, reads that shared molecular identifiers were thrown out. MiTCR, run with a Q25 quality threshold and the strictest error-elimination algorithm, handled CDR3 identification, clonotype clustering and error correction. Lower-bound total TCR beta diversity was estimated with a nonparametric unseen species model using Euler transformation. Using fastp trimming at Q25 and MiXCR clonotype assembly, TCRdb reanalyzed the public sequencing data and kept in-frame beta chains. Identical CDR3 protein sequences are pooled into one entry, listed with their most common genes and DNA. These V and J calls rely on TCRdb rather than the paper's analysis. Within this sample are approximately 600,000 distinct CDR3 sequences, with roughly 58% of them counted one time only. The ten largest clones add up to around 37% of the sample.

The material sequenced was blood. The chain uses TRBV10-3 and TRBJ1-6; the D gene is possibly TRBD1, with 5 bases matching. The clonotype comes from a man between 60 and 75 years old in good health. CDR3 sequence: CAISESGGDSDSPLHF. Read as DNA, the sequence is TGTGCCATCAGTGAGTCGGGGGGTGATAGCGATTCACCCCTCCACTTT.